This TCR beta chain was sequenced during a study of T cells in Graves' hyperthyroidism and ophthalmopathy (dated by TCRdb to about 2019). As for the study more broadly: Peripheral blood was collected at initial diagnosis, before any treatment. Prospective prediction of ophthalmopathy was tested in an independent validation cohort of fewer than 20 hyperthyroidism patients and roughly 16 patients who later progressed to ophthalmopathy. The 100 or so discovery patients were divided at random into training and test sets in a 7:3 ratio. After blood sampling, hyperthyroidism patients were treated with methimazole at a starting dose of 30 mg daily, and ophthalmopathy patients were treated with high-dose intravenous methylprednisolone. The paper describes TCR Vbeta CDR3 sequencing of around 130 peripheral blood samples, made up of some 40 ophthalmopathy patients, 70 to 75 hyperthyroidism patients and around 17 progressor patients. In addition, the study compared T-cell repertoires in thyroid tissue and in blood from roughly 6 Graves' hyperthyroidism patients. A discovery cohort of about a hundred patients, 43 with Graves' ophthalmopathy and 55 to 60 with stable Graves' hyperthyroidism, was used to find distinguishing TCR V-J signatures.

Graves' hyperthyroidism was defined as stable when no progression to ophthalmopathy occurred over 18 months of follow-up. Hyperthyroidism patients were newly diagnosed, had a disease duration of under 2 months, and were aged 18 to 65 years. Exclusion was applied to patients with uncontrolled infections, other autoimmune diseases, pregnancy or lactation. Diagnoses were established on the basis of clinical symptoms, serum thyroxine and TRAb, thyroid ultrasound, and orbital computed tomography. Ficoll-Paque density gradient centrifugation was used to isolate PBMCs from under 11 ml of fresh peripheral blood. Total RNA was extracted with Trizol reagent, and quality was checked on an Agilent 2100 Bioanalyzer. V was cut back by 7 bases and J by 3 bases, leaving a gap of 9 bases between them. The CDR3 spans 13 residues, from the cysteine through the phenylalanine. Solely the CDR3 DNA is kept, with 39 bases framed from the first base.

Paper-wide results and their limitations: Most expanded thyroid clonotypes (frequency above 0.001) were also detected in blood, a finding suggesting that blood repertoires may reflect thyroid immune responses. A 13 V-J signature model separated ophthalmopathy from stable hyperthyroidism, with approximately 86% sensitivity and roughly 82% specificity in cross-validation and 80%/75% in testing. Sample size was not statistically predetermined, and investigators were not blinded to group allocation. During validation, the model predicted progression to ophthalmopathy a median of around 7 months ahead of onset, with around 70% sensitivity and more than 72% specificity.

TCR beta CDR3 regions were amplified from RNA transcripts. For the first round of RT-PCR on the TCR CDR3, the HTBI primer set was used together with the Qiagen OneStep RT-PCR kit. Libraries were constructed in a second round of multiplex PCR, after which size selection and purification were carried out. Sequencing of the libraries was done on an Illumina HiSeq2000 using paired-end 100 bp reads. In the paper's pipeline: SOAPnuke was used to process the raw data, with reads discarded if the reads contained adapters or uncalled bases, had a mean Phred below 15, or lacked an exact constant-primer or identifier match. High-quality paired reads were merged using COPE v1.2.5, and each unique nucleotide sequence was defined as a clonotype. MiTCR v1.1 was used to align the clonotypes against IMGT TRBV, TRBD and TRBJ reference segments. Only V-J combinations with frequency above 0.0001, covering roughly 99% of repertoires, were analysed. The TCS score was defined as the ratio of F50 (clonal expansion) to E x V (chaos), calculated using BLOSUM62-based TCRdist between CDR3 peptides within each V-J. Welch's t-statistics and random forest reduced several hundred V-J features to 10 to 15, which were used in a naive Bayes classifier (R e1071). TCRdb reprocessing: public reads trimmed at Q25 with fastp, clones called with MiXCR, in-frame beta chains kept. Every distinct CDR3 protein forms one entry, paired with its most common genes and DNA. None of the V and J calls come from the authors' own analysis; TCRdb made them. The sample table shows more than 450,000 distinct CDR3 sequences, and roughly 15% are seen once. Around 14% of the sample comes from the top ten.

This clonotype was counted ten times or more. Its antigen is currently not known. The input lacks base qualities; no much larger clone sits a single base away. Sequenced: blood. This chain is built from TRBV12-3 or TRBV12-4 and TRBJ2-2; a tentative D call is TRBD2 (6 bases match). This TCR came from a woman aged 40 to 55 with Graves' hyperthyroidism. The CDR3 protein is CASTWGDTGELFF. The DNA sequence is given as TGTGCCAGCACTTGGGGGGACACCGGGGAGCTGTTTTTT.